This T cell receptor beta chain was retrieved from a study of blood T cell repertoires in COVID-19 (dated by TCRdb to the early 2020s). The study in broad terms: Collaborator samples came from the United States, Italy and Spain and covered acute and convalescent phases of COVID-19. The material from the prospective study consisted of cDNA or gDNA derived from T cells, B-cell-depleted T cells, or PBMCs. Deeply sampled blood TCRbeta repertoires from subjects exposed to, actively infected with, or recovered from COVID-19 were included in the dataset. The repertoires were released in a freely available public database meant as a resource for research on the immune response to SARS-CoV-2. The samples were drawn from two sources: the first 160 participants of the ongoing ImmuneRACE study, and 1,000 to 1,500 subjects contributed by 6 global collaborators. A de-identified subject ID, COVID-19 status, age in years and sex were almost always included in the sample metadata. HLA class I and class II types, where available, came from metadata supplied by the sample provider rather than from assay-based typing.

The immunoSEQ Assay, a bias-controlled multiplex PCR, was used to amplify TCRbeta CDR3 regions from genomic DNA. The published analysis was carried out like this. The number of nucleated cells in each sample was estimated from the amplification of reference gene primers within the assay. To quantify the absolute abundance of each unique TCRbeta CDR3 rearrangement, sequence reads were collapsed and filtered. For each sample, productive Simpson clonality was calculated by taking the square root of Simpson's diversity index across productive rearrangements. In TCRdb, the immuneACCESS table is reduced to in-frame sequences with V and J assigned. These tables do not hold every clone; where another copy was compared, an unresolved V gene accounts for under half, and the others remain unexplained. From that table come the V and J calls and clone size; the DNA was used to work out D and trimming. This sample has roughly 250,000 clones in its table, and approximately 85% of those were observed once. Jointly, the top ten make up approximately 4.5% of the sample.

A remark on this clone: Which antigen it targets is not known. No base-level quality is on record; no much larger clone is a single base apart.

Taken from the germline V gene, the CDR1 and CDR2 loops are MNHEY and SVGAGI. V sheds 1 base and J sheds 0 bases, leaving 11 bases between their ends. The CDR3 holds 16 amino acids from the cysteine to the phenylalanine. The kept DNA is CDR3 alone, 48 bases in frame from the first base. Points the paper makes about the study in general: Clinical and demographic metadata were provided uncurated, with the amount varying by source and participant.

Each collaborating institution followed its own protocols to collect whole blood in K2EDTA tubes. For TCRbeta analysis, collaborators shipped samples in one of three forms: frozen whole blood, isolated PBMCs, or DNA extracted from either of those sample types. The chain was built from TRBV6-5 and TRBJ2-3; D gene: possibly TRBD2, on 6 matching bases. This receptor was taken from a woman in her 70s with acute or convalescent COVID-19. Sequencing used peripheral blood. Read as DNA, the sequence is TGTGCCAGCAGTTACTTCGCGGGGATAAGCACAGATACGCAGTATTTT. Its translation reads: CASSYFAGISTDTQYF.